These 5 T cell receptor beta chains share one sample of origin, sequenced in a study of T cells after yellow fever vaccination. TCRdb re-called the 5' RACE reads with MiXCR, one entry per CDR3 protein. The sample lists approximately 510,000 distinct CDR3 sequences, 21% occurring once. The sequences come from PBMCs, collected more than 20 days after the first yellow fever vaccination. These receptor sequences come from a man between 18 and 35 years old who received the YFV17D yellow fever vaccine.

CDR3 sequence: CASSLAGDLPDTEAFF. The CDR3 DNA follows: TGTGCCAGCAGCTTAGCCGGGGACCTACCCGACACTGAAGCTTTCTTT. The chain couples TRBV11-2 to TRBJ1-1, with TRBD1 as a possible D gene (5 bases). Trimming pared 1 base from V and 3 bases from J, leaving 15 bases between. The germline CDR1 and CDR2 sequences are SGHAT and FQNNGV. The CDR3 is 16 residues long.

The gene calls are TRBV15 and TRBJ1-4; D is ambiguous. The CDR3 sequence is 15 residues long. V lost 1 base to trimming and J lost 0 bases, with 6 bases between them. The germline CDR1 and CDR2 sequences are LNHNV and YYDKDF (reference sequence). CDR3 protein: CATSRAQTTNEKLFF. CDR3 sequence (DNA): TGTGCCACCAGCAGAGCGCAGACAACTAATGAAAAACTGTTTTTT. Full variable domain (remainder filled in from reference TRBV15 and TRBJ1-4): DAMVIQNPRYQVTQFGKPVTLSCSQTLNHNVMYWYQQKSSQAPKLLFHYYDKDFNNEADTPDNFQSRRPNTSFCFLDIRSPGLGDTAMYLCATSRAQTTNEKLFFGSGTQLSVL.

CDR3 in DNA: TGCGCCAGCAGCCAAGAGACCCCGGCAGGGGAGCAGTTCTTC. It yields the protein CASSQETPAGEQFF. V is TRBV4-3 and J is TRBJ2-1, with D perhaps matching TRBD1 (5 bases). Germline assignment: CDR1 LGHNA and CDR2 YSLEER. The CDR3 contains 14 residues. The germline V and J ends were trimmed by 0 bases and 10 bases, with 13 bases remaining between them.

This clonotype was seen ten or more times. This chain uses TRBV20-1 with TRBJ2-2; 14 bases agree with TRBD2. The CDR3 length is 19 residues. V dropped 0 bases and J dropped 0; count of bases not matched to a gene: 6. The germline CDR1 and CDR2 sequences are DFQATT and SNEGSKA (reference sequence). CDR3 DNA: TGCAGTGCTAGAGATTGGACTAGCGGGGGGACAACGAACACCGGGGAGCTGTTTTTT. This sequence encodes CSARDWTSGGTTNTGELFF.

The chain combines TRBV6-5 with TRBJ1-1; D gene ambiguous. This CDR3 comprises 14 residues. Looked up from germline, CDR1 is MNHEY and CDR2 is SVGAGI. V lost 4 bases and J 1 base, leaving 10 bases between the germline ends. In nucleotides, the CDR3 is TGTGCCAGCAGTTCGCAGGCGCAGAACACTGAAGCTTTCTTT. It specifies CASSSQAQNTEAFF.